The table lists the clone carrying this TCR beta chain with a few counts. Its antigen is as yet unknown. These data belong to a study of siplizumab effects on memory and regulatory T cells. The protocol was immunoSEQ multiplex PCR, while the TCRdb copy is restricted to in-frame clones and leaves out a portion. Of about 82,000 clones listed, roughly 87% were seen once; the top ten hold 1.5%. CDR1 is MGHRA, CDR2 YSYEKL, per germline. The CDR3 is 16 amino acids. Trimming at V came to 0 bases and at J to 6 bases, leaving 0 bases not matched to a gene. Points from the study as a whole: Just a small share of alloreactive clones was traced back to unstimulated subsets. Naive T cells apparently outstripped memory cells in diversity and seemed major alloresponse contributors.

Sequenced input: Tregs sorted from blood. The TCR sequence derives from a human donor in good health. The chain combines TRBV4-1 with TRBJ2-2; 14 bases agree with TRBD2. The CDR3 region is CASSQETSGGAGELFF. CDR3 in DNA: TGCGCCAGCAGCCAAGAGACTAGCGGGGGGGCCGGGGAGCTGTTTTTT.